A single sample is the source of the 9 T cell receptor beta chains below, sequenced in a study of a mutant IDH1 vaccine in newly diagnosed glioma (dated by TCRdb to about 2021). Library method: the immunoSEQ multiplex PCR assay. Held by TCRdb, this immuneACCESS table contains in-frame sequences only and omits some clones. Under half of the omission traces to an unresolved V gene where checked; the cause of the rest is unknown. In this sample the table shows around 64,000 clones, 65% to 85% of which occur a single time. The top ten clonotypes cover 4.6% of the sample. This specimen's time point label, interpreted: baseline, week 1 (first vaccination visit). Sample treatment or condition, as interpreted from the label and publication: pre-vaccination baseline after standard-of-care therapy. The sequences come from peripheral blood mononuclear cells (PBMCs), collected from a glioma patient treated with radiotherapy, temozolomide or both. The receptors shown here come from a woman aged 18-29 years with glioma. Some clones in this sample may be carry-over from other donors' samples.

The CDR3 here is CASSAPRDRGLEQYF. The CDR3 coding sequence is TGTGCCAGCAGTGCCCCCCGGGACAGGGGTCTGGAGCAGTACTTC. The rearrangement joins TRBV6-5 to TRBJ2-7; 10 bases fit TRBD1. V gave up 5 bases and J gave up 7 bases; unmatched junction bases: 11. Germline lookup yields CDR1 MNHEY and CDR2 SVGAGI. This CDR3 is built from 15 residues.

This clone was seen a single time. The chain has TRBV4-1 and TRBJ2-3; 13 bases match TRBD2. CDR3 length equals 16 residues. The V segment lost 4 bases and the J segment 0 bases; nucleotides outside the gene matches: 1. Per germline, CDR1 MGHRA and CDR2 YSYEKL. The CDR3 here is CASSPLAGGSTDTQYF. As DNA, the CDR3 is TGCGCCAGCAGCCCACTAGCGGGGGGGAGCACAGATACGCAGTATTTT.

The chain recombines TRBV27 with TRBJ2-7; D is possibly TRBD1 (5 bases). The germline gives CDR1 MNHEY, CDR2 SMNVEV (reference sequence). The V end lost 2 bases, the J end lost 1 base, and 9 bases lay between the germline ends. The CDR3 consists of 14 residues. CDR3 residues: CASSLQGMSYEQYF. The CDR3 DNA sequence: TGTGCCAGCAGTTTACAGGGCATGTCCTACGAGCAGTACTTC.

The chain recombines TRBV5-4 with TRBJ1-1; D remains unclear. Deletions cut 0 bases from V and 1 base from J, with 4 bases between. The CDR3 loop spans 13 amino acids. CDR1 is SGHNT, CDR2 YYREEE, per germline (reference sequence). The DNA for the CDR3 is TGTGCCAGCAGCTTGGCCTGGAACACTGAAGCTTTCTTT. Translating gives CASSLAWNTEAFF.

This chain links TRBV6-6 with TRBJ1-1; D is perhaps TRBD1 (6 bases). The CDR3 spans 13 residues. In germline, CDR1 is MNHNY, CDR2 SVGAGI (reference sequence). The V end lost 6 bases, the J end lost 5 bases, and 13 bases lay between the germline ends. In nucleotides, the CDR3 is TGTGCCAGCAGCCAGAGGGGGGATACTGAAGCTTTCTTT. Translation: CASSQRGDTEAFF.

The chain combines TRBV30 with TRBJ2-1, with D possibly matching TRBD2 (6 bases). The CDR3 consists of 16 residues. Germline-derived CDR1 and CDR2 are GTSNPN and SVGIG (reference sequence). Between the trimmed V and J ends, which lost 0 bases and 4 bases, there was a span of 16 bases. The CDR3 DNA reads as TGTGCCTGGAGTGTATCCCTTAGCGGACAATACAATGAGCAGTTCTTC. Translating gives CAWSVSLSGQYNEQFF.

The chain has TRBV4-1 and TRBJ1-2; 7 bases fit TRBD1. After removal of 4 bases from V and 4 bases from J, the junction contained 3 bases not matched to a gene. The germline V gene has CDR1 MGHRA and CDR2 YSYEKL. The CDR3 length is 13 residues. CDR3 bases: TGCGCCAGCAGCCGCCGGGACAGCTATGGCTACACCTTC. It encodes CASSRRDSYGYTF.

This clone has a handful of counts. At the DNA level, this CDR3 is encoded by other sequences in the same sample as well. This chain links TRBV29-1 with TRBJ2-1; D unresolved. V lost 4 bases, J lost 6 bases, and 7 bases lay in between. CDR3 length: 11 residues. Germline CDR1 reads SQVTM; CDR2 reads ANQGSEA. CDR3 nucleotide sequence: TGCAGCGTTGTTCCCCCCAATGAGCAGTTCTTC. Residues: CSVVPPNEQFF.

The rearrangement joins TRBV5-1 to TRBJ2-1; D remains ambiguous. The CDR3 consists of 13 residues. Trimming shortened V by 6 bases and J by 5 bases, and 12 bases separated the two germline ends. Per the germline V gene, CDR1 is SGHRS and CDR2 is YFSETQ. CDR3 in amino acids: CASKAPGHNEQFF. The CDR3 DNA follows: TGCGCCAGCAAGGCCCCCGGCCACAATGAGCAGTTCTTC.